The TCR beta chain under discussion was sequenced for a study of blood T cell repertoires in COVID-19. Background on the study: The United States, Italy and Spain provided the acute and convalescent COVID-19 samples. From T cells, B-cell-depleted T cells, or PBMCs came the material, which was cDNA or gDNA.

Study processing details: Reference gene primer amplification gave estimated nucleated cell counts. The repertoire was sequenced with immunoSEQ multiplex PCR; TCRdb's copy has only in-frame clones and lacks some. V, J and clone size were drawn from that table, and D and trimming were deduced from the DNA. The sample has about 180,000 clones, 88% seen once. As for this clone: Additional DNA sequences in this sample encode the identical CDR3.

The CDR3 extends over 14 amino acids. CDR1 is SGHRS and CDR2 is YFSETQ in the germline V gene. The ends lost 3 bases at V and 6 bases at J; junction bases unmatched: 7. The source material was peripheral blood. The receptor was isolated from a woman aged 25 to 39 with acute or convalescent COVID-19. This chain connects TRBV5-1 to TRBJ2-3; 7 bases line up with TRBD2. CDR3 sequence (DNA): TGCGCCAGCAGCTCGGGGGAGGGCCCCGATACGCAGTATTTT. It yields the protein CASSSGEGPDTQYF. The full variable domain, in which reference TRBV5-1 and TRBJ2-3 provide the parts outside the CDR3, is KAGVTQTPRYLIKTRGQQVTLSCSPISGHRSVSWYQQTPGQGLQFLFEYFSETQRNKGNFPGRFSGRQFSNSRSEMNVSTLELGDSALYLCASSSGEGPDTQYFGPGTRLTVL.